Given below is one TCR beta chain in context. Its antigen is undetermined. The source of the sample is a study of T cells in Graves' hyperthyroidism and ophthalmopathy. Amplification targeted TCR beta CDR3 regions from RNA transcripts. First-round RT-PCR with HTBI primers amplified the TCR CDR3 region. TCRdb reanalysed the multiplex PCR reads using MiXCR and keeps one entry per CDR3 protein. The sample has some 600,000 distinct CDR3 sequences; around 14% are singletons. Broader study findings: In blood, most of the thyroid clonotypes expanded above 0.001 were also present.

Germline CDR1 and CDR2: LGHDT and YNNKEL (reference sequence). This CDR3 has 14 amino acids. V lost 0 bases and J 8 bases, leaving 13 bases between the germline ends. Source material: blood. The receptor was isolated from a woman aged 25 to 39 with Graves' hyperthyroidism that later progressed to Graves' ophthalmopathy. The chain combines TRBV3-1 with TRBJ1-1; D unclear. The CDR3: CASSQDLKGPEAFF. The CDR3 DNA sequence: TGTGCCAGCAGCCAAGATCTTAAAGGGCCCGAAGCTTTCTTT.